This T cell receptor (beta chain) was found in a study of vaccination effects on CD4 cells after COVID-19. Across the study: Vaccination of participants consisted of two doses of either the BNT162b2 or mRNA-1273 vaccine.

This clone was detected only once. What it recognizes is unknown. The data were produced by immunoSEQ multiplex PCR, yet TCRdb's version contains in-frame clones alone and is incomplete. The sample consists of about 24,000 clones, about three quarters of them appearing once. ViraFEST assay sequencing came after antigen-specific CD4+ T cells were expanded with viral peptide pools. The culture ran for approximately nine days before CD4+ T cells were isolated. Having tested negative for nucleocapsid antibodies, the vaccine recipients showed no prior SARS-CoV-2 infection. This sequence was found in a human donor who received a COVID-19 vaccine. The source material was CD4+ T cells from PBMCs cultured with SARS-CoV-2 spike peptides, sampled before COVID-19 vaccination.

CDR3 protein: CASSFPWDGSYEQYF. CDR3 nucleotides: TGTGCCAGCAGTTTCCCGTGGGACGGCTCCTACGAGCAGTACTTC. The rearrangement links TRBV28 to TRBJ2-7; TRBD1 or TRBD2 may be the D gene (5 bases each). Germline V gives CDR1 MDHEN, CDR2 SYDVKM. The germline V and J ends were trimmed by 3 bases and 0 bases, with 12 bases remaining between them. The CDR3 contains 15 residues.